This TCR beta chain was observed in a study of blood T cell repertoires in COVID-19 (dated by TCRdb to 2019 to 2021). Notes on the research overall: Collaborator samples came from the United States, Italy and Spain and covered acute and convalescent phases of COVID-19. Nearly every sample came with metadata listing a de-identified subject ID, COVID-19 status, age in years and sex. Samples came from the ongoing ImmuneRACE study (first 160 participants) plus 1,254 subjects from 6 global collaborators. A freely available public database, intended as a resource for researchers studying the immune response to SARS-CoV-2, is where the repertoires were released. The dataset comprised deeply sampled blood TCRbeta repertoires from subjects exposed to, actively infected with, or recovered from COVID-19. Where available, HLA class I and class II types were obtained from metadata supplied by the sample provider rather than from assay-based typing. The prospective study material was composed of cDNA or gDNA derived from T cells, B-cell-depleted T cells, or PBMCs.

TCRbeta CDR3 regions were amplified from genomic DNA using the immunoSEQ Assay, a bias-controlled multiplex PCR. The authors' analysis ran thus. Nucleated cell counts per sample were estimated from amplification of reference gene primers within the assay. Sequence reads were collapsed and filtered to measure the absolute abundance of every unique TCRbeta CDR3 rearrangement. Productive Simpson clonality was computed per sample as the square root of Simpson's diversity index over productive rearrangements. TCRdb stores this immuneACCESS table with in-frame sequences only. Part of the clones is absent; in the studies checked, under half of the shortfall reflects unresolved V genes, and no reason is known for the rest. V and J calls plus clone size are reproduced from that table; the DNA served to infer D and trimming. This sample lists 250,000 to 350,000 clones; about 86% were detected once. Around 13% of the sample goes to the ten largest clones.

This clone showed up just once. Its antigen is currently not known. No base qualities exist here, and no much larger clone lies one base off it. In Seattle, one collaborating source enrolled patients while the infection was active and tracked those patients longitudinally over the course of disease. Whole blood was collected in K2EDTA tubes by collaborating institutions according to the institutions' own protocols. For TCRbeta analysis, collaborators shipped samples as frozen whole blood, isolated PBMCs, or DNA extracted from either of those sample types. V lost 5 bases and J lost 0 bases; the stretch between them is 13 bases long. According to the germline V gene (reference sequence), CDR1 reads MNHEY and CDR2 reads SMNVEV. The CDR3 sequence holds 16 residues, the cysteine and phenylalanine included. Just CDR3 DNA is preserved here, 48 bases in frame from base 1. The full study reports these points: The amount of clinical and demographic metadata varied by source and participant and was provided uncurated.

The TCR originated in an older woman with COVID-19, enrolled during active disease. The sample consisted of peripheral blood. The sequence links TRBV27 to TRBJ2-2; perhaps TRBD2 is the D gene, with 6 bases matching. CDR3 sequence: CASSTTRTTNTGELFF. The DNA sequence is as follows: TGTGCCAGCAGTACGACAAGGACTACGAACACCGGGGAGCTGTTTTTT.